A single sample gave rise to the 21 T cell receptor beta chains below, sequenced in a study of blood T cell repertoires in COVID-19. Repertoires were generated with immunoSEQ multiplex PCR, while TCRdb's copy carries only in-frame clones and drops some. The sample contains 250,000 to 350,000 clones, around 88% of which appear only once. Sequencing was done on a sample of peripheral blood. These receptors all stem from a woman aged 25 to 45 who had recovered from COVID-19.

This clone was detected a few times. The chain has TRBV7-9 and TRBJ1-5; no reliable D call. Germline V lookup: CDR1 SEHNR, CDR2 FQNEAQ (reference sequence). V shed 2 bases and J shed 4 bases, with 6 bases lying between them. The CDR3 covers 13 residues. CDR3 sequence reads: CASSLYENQPQHF. CDR3 in DNA: TGTGCCAGCAGCTTATATGAGAATCAGCCCCAGCATTTT.

J is TRBJ2-3 and V is TRBV27, with D unclear. The CDR3 totals 15 residues. Per germline, CDR1 MNHEY and CDR2 SMNVEV (reference sequence). Trimming took off 5 bases at V and 0 bases at J, with 12 bases between the two ends. The CDR3 loop reads CASSLSVASTDTQYF. The CDR3 DNA reads TGTGCCAGCAGTCTCTCGGTTGCGAGCACAGATACGCAGTATTTT.

In this sample, this clone turned up many times. In DNA form, the CDR3 reads TGTGCCAGCGGAGGGAGGATGGACTCCTATAATTCACCCCTCCACTTT. Residues: CASGGRMDSYNSPLHF. This rearrangement joins TRBV28 to TRBJ1-6, with D uncertain. V gave up 8 bases and J gave up 0 bases, with 14 bases separating them. The CDR3 runs 16 residues. Germline V gives CDR1 MDHEN, CDR2 SYDVKM.

The chain couples TRBV24-1 to TRBJ1-2; D is unclear. Trimming removed 3 bases at V and 3 bases at J, with 10 bases between. Germline-derived CDR1 and CDR2 are KGHDR and SFDVKD. The CDR3 totals 14 residues. CDR3 amino acids: CATSDPNGDYGYTF. The CDR3 DNA follows: TGTGCCACCAGTGATCCGAACGGGGACTATGGCTACACCTTC.

J is TRBJ2-7 and V is TRBV5-4; TRBD1 matches 7 bases. This CDR3 has 16 residues. V was clipped by 2 bases and J by 7 bases; unmatched bases: 15. Germline lookup yields CDR1 SGHNT and CDR2 YYREEE (reference sequence). The CDR3 DNA reads TGTGCCAGCAGCTTACCCCCCGGGACAGCGTCGGGTGAGCAGTACTTC. Its protein is CASSLPPGTASGEQYF.

This clone has just a few counts. The chain has TRBV30 and TRBJ1-5, with no clear D. CDR1 GTSNPN and CDR2 SVGIG come from the germline V gene (reference sequence). This CDR3 is built from 13 residues. Between the trimmed V and J ends, which lost 0 bases and 8 bases, there was a span of 11 bases. CDR3 nucleotide sequence: TGTGCCTGGAGTGTACGATCGGGAGAGCCCCAGCATTTT. This codes for CAWSVRSGEPQHF.

This chain connects TRBV28 to TRBJ2-2; TRBD2 agrees at 14 bases. The CDR3 consists of 18 residues. Germline CDR1 MDHEN, CDR2 SYDVKM. The V gene end was trimmed by 5 bases and the J gene end by 2 bases; junction bases not matched to a gene: 7. The CDR3 region is CASSLRTSGGPNTGELFF. CDR3 in DNA: TGTGCCAGCAGTCTGAGGACTAGCGGGGGGCCCAACACCGGGGAGCTGTTTTTT.

V usage is TRBV27 and J usage is TRBJ1-5; D is undetermined. Germline values: CDR1 MNHEY, CDR2 SMNVEV (reference sequence). Trimming removed 6 bases at V and 7 bases at J, with 16 bases between. The CDR3 runs to 14 residues. CDR3 in DNA: TGTGCCAGCAGCCGGGGAGGGTTTTTGCAGCCCCAGCATTTT. Its protein is CASSRGGFLQPQHF.

This chain connects TRBV6-5 to TRBJ1-6; 8 nucleotides agree with TRBD1. The germline V gene encodes CDR1 MNHEY and CDR2 SVGAGI. This CDR3 is 14 amino acids long. V trimming: 9 bases; J trimming: 14 bases; junction bases outside the gene matches: 15. The CDR3 DNA reads as TGTGCCAGGTTAGGGGACAGGTCTTTTTCGGCCCTCCACTTT. It codes for CARLGDRSFSALHF.

The V gene is TRBV11-3, the J gene TRBJ2-1; 11 bases map to TRBD2. Germline V gene lookup returns CDR1 SGHNT and CDR2 YENEEA. V lost 5 bases and J lost 5; bases outside the gene matches: 11. This CDR3 has 17 amino acids. CDR3 in DNA: TGTGCCAGCAGCACCGGGTACGGGACTAGCGGTAACAATGAGCAGTTCTTC. Protein: CASSTGYGTSGNNEQFF. Complete variable domain (other parts from reference TRBV11-3 and TRBJ2-1): EAGVVQSPRYKIIEKKQPVAFWCNPISGHNTLYWYLQNLGQGPELLIRYENEEAVDDSQLPKDRFSAERLKGVDSTLKIQPAELGDSAVYLCASSTGYGTSGNNEQFFGPGTRLTVL.

The V gene is TRBV7-9, the J gene TRBJ2-3; D unclear. In germline, CDR1 is SEHNR, CDR2 FQNEAQ (reference sequence). CDR3 length equals 17 residues. Deletions cut 5 bases from V and 2 bases from J, with 20 bases between. The CDR3 DNA is TGTGCCAGCAGCCCTCTGTCGCCTCTACTCTACACAGATACGCAGTATTTT. Protein: CASSPLSPLLYTDTQYF.

About this clone: With a far larger clone one base away, a read error is the likely cause. The same CDR3 also results from other DNA sequences found in this sample. The chain couples TRBV3-1 (or the pseudogene TRBV3-2) to TRBJ2-7, with D perhaps matching TRBD1 (5 bases). V lost 2 bases and J lost 4, with 6 bases in between. This CDR3 contains 12 residues. Germline CDR1 is LGHDT and CDR2 is YNNKEL (reference sequence). CDR3 sequence (DNA): TGTGCCAGCAGCCAAAGGGGTTACGAGCAGTACTTC. It is translated as CASSQRGYEQYF.

The rearrangement uses TRBV7-9 and TRBJ1-2; the D gene is possibly TRBD1 (5 bases). The germline gives CDR1 SEHNR, CDR2 FQNEAQ (reference sequence). CDR3 length: 13 amino acids. V was pared by 10 bases and J by 2 bases, with 14 bases between. The DNA for the CDR3 is TGTGCCACCCGGGGGGGTGAAAACTATGGCTACACCTTC. Translation gives CATRGGENYGYTF.

Details on this clone: The junction does not match germline at one end; this may be a read error. The chain is built from TRBV15 and TRBJ2-1, with D perhaps matching TRBD2 (6 bases). This CDR3 has 17 residues. Germline V gene sequence: CDR1 LNHNV, CDR2 YYDKDF (reference sequence). The CDR3 sequence is CAASSGLDMGGYNEQFF. CDR3 DNA sequence: TGTGCCGCCAGCAGTGGGTTAGATATGGGGGGCTACAATGAGCAGTTCTTC.

This clone was found once. This chain joins TRBV30 and TRBJ1-4; perhaps TRBD1 as D (6 bases). Germline loops: CDR1 GTSNPN, CDR2 SVGIG (reference sequence). The CDR3 length is 14 residues. Trimming removed 6 bases from V and 5 bases from J, with 16 bases in between. The CDR3 sequence is CACPEEGVNEKLFF. The CDR3 bases are TGTGCCTGCCCCGAAGAGGGGGTAAATGAAAAACTGTTTTTT.

The rearrangement uses TRBV7-2 and TRBJ2-5; no clear D. Trimming removed 5 bases from V and 4 bases from J, with 8 bases in between. The CDR3 length is 12 residues. Germline loops: CDR1 SGHTA, CDR2 FQGNSA. The CDR3 region is CASSPPGETQYF. DNA of the CDR3: TGTGCCAGCAGCCCCCCAGGAGAGACCCAGTACTTC.

The CDR3 DNA reads as TGTGCCAGCACAAACCCGGGGGGAAATGAGCAGTTCTTC. Protein product: CASTNPGGNEQFF. The rearrangement uses TRBV5-4 and TRBJ2-1; 7 positions match TRBD2. Germline CDR1 SGHNT, CDR2 YYREEE (reference sequence). The CDR3 covers 13 residues. The ends lost 6 bases at V and 7 bases at J; junction bases unmatched: 7.

Here the CDR3 reads CASSLARGGSGGIYNEQFF. CDR3 coding DNA: TGCGCCAGCAGCTTGGCACGCGGGGGAAGCGGGGGGATCTACAATGAGCAGTTCTTC. The chain combines TRBV5-1 with TRBJ2-1; 9 bases map to TRBD2. Per germline, CDR1 SGHRS and CDR2 YFSETQ. The CDR3 sequence is 19 residues long. V shed 0 bases, J shed 3 bases, and the junction held 13 bases outside the gene matches.

V and J are TRBV25-1 and TRBJ2-1; 7 nucleotides align to TRBD1. V was pared by 6 bases and J by 9 bases, with 11 bases of the junction left unmatched. Per the germline V gene, CDR1 is MGHDK and CDR2 is SYGVNS. CDR3 length: 14 amino acids. CDR3 protein: CASSRRDRSGEQFF. CDR3 nucleotide sequence: TGTGCCAGCAGCCGCCGGGACAGAAGCGGTGAGCAGTTCTTC.

The chain carries TRBV6-4 and TRBJ1-2, with unresolved D. The length of the CDR3 is 12 residues. Germline lookup yields CDR1 MRHNA and CDR2 SNTAGT. V was clipped by 6 bases and J by 8 bases, with 13 bases between them. The CDR3 bases are TGTGCCAGCAGGGGCGTGGGAGGCGGCTACACCTTC. Protein product: CASRGVGGGYTF.

The chain links TRBV5-1 to TRBJ2-5, with TRBD2 matching 7 bases. V gave up 0 bases and J gave up 4 bases; unmatched junction bases: 6. CDR3 length: 15 amino acids. Germline assignment: CDR1 SGHRS and CDR2 YFSETQ. CDR3 DNA sequence: TGCGCCAGCAGCTTGGGACCCGGGGGGACAGAGACCCAGTACTTC. Translation: CASSLGPGGTETQYF.